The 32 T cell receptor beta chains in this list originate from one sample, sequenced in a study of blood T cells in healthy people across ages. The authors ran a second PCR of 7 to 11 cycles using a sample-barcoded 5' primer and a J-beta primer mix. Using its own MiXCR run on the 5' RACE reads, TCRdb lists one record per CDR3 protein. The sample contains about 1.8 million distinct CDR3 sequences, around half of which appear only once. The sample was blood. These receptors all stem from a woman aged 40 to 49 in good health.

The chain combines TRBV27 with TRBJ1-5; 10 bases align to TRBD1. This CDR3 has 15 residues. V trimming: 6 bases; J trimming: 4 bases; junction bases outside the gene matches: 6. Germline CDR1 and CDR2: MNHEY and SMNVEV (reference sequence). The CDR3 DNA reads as TGTGCCAGCAGAAAGGGACAGGGGAGGAATCAGCCCCAGCATTTT. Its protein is CASRKGQGRNQPQHF.

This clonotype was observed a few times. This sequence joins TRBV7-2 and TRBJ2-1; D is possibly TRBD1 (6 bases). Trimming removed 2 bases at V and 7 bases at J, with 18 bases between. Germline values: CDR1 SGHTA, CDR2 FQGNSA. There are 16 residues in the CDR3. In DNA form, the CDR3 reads TGTGCCAGCAGCTTAAGCCCAGGGGTGTCGGAGAATGAGCAGTTCTTC. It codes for CASSLSPGVSENEQFF.

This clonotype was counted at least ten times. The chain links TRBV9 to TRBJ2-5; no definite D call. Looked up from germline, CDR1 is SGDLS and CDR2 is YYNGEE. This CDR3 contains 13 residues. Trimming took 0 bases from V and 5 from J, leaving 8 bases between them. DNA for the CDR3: TGTGCCAGCAGCGTAGGTGTGAGGGAGACCCAGTACTTC. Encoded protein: CASSVGVRETQYF.

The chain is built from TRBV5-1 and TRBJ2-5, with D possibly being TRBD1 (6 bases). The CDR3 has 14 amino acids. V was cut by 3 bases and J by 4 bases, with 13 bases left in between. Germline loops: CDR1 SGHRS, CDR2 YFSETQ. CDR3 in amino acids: CASSSNTGIETQYF. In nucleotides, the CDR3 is TGCGCCAGCAGCTCAAATACAGGGATAGAGACCCAGTACTTC.

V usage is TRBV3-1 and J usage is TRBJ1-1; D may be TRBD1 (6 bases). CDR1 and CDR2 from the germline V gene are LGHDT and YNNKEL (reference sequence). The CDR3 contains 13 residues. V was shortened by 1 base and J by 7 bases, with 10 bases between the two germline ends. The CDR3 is CASSQGTAREAFF. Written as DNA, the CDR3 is TGTGCCAGCAGCCAAGGGACAGCGCGTGAAGCTTTCTTT.

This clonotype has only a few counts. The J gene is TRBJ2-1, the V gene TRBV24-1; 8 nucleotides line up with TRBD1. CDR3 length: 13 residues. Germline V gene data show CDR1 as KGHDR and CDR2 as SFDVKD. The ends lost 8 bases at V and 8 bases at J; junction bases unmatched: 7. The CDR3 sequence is CATTDHRGDEQFF. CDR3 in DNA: TGTGCCACCACGGACCACAGGGGGGATGAGCAGTTCTTC.

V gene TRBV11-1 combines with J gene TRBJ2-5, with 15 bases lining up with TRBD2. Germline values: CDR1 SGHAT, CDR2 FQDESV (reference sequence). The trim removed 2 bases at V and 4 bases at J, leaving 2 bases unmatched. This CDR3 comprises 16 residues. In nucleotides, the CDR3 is TGTGCCAGCAGCTTATGGGGACTAGCGGGGGGAGAGACCCAGTACTTC. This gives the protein CASSLWGLAGGETQYF.

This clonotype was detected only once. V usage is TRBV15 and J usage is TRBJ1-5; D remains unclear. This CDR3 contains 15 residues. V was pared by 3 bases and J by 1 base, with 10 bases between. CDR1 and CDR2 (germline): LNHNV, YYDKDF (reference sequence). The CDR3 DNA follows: TGTGCCACCAGCAGGTATAGGGAAAGCAATCAGCCCCAGCATTTT. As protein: CATSRYRESNQPQHF.

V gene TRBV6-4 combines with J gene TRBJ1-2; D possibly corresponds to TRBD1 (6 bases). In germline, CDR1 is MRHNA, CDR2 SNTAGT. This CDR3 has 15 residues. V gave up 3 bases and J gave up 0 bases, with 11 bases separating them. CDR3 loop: CASSEEGGPNYGYTF. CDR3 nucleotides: TGTGCCAGCAGTGAGGAGGGGGGCCCTAACTATGGCTACACCTTC.

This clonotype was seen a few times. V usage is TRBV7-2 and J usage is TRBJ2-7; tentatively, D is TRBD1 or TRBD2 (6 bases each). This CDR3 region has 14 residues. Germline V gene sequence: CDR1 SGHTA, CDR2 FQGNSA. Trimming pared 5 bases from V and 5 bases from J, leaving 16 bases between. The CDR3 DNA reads TGTGCCAGCAGCCCCAATTGGGGGGCCCACGAGCAGTACTTC. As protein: CASSPNWGAHEQYF.

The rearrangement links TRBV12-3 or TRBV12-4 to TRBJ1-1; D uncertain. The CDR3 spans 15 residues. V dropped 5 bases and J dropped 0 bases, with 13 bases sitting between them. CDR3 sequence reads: CASSGPGDLNTEAFF. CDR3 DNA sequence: TGTGCCAGCAGTGGACCGGGAGACTTGAACACTGAAGCTTTCTTT.

The CDR3 nucleotides are TGCAGTGCTAGGGACAACACCGGGGAGCTGTTTTTT. Translation: CSARDNTGELFF. The rearrangement uses TRBV20-1 and TRBJ2-2; D uncertain. Looked up from germline, CDR1 is DFQATT and CDR2 is SNEGSKA (reference sequence). Trimming pared 3 bases from V and 2 bases from J, leaving 4 bases between. The CDR3 is 12 amino acids.

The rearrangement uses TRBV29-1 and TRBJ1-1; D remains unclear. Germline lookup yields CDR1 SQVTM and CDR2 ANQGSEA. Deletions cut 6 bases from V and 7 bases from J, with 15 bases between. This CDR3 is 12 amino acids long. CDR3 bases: TGCAGCGTGTTCGGGGAGTCGGGTGAAGCTTTCTTT. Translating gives CSVFGESGEAFF.

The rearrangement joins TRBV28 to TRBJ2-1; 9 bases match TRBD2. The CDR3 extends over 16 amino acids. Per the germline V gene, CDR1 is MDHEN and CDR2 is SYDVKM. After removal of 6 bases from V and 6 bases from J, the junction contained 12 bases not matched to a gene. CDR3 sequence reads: CASSSHGSGGSNEQFF. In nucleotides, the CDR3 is TGTGCCAGCAGCTCTCATGGGAGCGGGGGGTCCAATGAGCAGTTCTTC.

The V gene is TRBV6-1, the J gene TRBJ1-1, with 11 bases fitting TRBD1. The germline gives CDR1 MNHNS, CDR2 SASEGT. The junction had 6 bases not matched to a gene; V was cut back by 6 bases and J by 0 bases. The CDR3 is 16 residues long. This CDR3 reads CASRDRGLSMNTEAFF. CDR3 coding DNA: TGTGCCAGCAGGGACAGGGGGCTAAGTATGAACACTGAAGCTTTCTTT.

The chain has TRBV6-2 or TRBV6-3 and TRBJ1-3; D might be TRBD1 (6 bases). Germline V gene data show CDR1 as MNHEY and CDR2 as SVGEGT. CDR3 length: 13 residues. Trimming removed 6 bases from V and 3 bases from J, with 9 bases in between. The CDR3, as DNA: TGTGCCAGCAGCCGGGACATTGGAAACACCATATATTTT. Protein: CASSRDIGNTIYF.

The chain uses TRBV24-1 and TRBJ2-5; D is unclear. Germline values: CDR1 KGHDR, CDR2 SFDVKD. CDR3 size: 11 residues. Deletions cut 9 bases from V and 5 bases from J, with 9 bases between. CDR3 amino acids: CATSYRETQYF. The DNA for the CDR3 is TGTGCCACCTCTTACCGGGAGACCCAGTACTTC.

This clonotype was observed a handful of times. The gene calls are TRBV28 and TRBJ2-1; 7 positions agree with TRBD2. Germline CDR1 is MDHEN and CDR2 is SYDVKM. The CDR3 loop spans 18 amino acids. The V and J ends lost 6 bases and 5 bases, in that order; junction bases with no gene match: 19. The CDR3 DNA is TGTGCCAGCAGGTCACCCCGATGGGCGGGGGTGTCCCACAATGAGCAGTTCTTC. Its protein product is CASRSPRWAGVSHNEQFF.

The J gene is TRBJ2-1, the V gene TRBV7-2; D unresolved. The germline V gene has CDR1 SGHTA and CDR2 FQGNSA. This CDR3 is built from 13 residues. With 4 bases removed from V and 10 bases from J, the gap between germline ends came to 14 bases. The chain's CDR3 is CASSYWTANEQFF. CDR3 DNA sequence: TGTGCCAGCAGCTATTGGACCGCTAACGAGCAGTTCTTC.

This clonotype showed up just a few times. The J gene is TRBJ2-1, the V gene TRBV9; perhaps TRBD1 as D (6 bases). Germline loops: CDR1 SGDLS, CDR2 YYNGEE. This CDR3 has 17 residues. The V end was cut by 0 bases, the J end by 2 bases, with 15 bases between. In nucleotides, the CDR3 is TGTGCCAGCAGCGTAGCAATCGGACAGAGGACCTACAATGAGCAGTTCTTC. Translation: CASSVAIGQRTYNEQFF.

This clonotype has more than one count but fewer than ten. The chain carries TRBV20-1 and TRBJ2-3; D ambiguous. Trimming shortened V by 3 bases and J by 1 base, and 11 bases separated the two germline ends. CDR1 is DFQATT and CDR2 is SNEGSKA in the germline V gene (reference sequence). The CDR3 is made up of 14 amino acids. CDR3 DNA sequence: TGCAGTGCTAGGAACCTACGGGGCACAGATACGCAGTATTTT. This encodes CSARNLRGTDTQYF.

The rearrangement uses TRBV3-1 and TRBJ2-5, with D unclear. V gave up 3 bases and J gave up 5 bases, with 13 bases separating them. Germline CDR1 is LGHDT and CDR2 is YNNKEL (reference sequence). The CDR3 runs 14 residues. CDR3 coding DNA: TGTGCCAGCAGCCATCCCACAAGGATGGAGACCCAGTACTTC. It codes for CASSHPTRMETQYF.

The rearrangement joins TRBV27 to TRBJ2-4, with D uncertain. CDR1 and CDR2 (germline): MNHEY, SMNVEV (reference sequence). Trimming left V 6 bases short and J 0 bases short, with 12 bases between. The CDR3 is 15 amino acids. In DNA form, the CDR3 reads TGTGCCAGCAGCCCCCTGGGTGTAGCCAAAAACATTCAGTACTTC. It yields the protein CASSPLGVAKNIQYF.

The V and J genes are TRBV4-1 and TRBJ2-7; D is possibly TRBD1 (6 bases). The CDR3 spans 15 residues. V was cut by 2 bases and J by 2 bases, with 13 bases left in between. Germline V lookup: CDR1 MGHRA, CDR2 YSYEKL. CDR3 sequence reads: CASSQIFRGAYEQYF. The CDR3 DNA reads TGCGCCAGCAGCCAAATTTTCAGGGGAGCCTACGAGCAGTACTTC.

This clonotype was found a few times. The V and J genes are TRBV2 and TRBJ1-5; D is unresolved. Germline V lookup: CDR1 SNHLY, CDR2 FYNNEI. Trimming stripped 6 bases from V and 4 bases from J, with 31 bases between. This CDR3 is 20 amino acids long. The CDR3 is CASSPIPTGDPIIGNQPQHF. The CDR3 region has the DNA TGTGCCAGCAGCCCGATCCCGACCGGGGATCCTATCATTGGGAATCAGCCCCAGCATTTT.

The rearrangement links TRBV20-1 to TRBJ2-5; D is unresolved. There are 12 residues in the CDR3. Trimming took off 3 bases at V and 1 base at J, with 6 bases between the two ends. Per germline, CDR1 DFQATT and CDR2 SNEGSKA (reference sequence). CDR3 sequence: CSASKLQETQYF. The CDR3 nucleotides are TGCAGTGCTAGCAAGCTCCAAGAGACCCAGTACTTC.

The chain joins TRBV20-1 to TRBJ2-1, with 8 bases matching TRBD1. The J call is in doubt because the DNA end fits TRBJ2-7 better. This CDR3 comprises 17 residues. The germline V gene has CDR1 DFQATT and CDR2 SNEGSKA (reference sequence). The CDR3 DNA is TGCAGTGCTAGAGGCCTCCTGACAGGGGAATCCTACAATGAGCAGTACTTC. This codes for CSARGLLTGESYNEQYF.

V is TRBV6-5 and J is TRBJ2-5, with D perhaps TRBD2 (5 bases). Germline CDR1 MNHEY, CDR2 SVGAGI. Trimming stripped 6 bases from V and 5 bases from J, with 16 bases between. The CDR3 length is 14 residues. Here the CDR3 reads CASSLDSPSETQYF. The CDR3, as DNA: TGTGCCAGCAGCTTGGACTCCCCTTCCGAGACCCAGTACTTC.

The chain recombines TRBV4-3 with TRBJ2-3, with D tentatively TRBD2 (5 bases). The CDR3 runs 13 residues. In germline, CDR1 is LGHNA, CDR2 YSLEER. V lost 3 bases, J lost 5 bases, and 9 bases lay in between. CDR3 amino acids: CASSQLAQDTQYF. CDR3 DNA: TGCGCCAGCAGCCAGCTAGCCCAAGATACGCAGTATTTT.

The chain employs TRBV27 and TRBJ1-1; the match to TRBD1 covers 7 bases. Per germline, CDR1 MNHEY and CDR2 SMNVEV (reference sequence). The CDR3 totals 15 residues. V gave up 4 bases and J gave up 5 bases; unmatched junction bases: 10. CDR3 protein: CASSSENRGWTEAFF. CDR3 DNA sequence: TGTGCCAGCAGTTCCGAGAACAGGGGATGGACTGAAGCTTTCTTT.

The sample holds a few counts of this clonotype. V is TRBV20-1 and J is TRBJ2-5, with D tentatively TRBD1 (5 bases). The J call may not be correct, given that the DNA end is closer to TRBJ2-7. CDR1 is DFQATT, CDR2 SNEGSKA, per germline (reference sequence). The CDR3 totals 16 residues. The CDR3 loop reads CSARDPSQGRAYEQYF. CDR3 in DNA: TGCAGTGCCCGTGACCCATCTCAGGGTAGGGCCTACGAGCAGTACTTC.

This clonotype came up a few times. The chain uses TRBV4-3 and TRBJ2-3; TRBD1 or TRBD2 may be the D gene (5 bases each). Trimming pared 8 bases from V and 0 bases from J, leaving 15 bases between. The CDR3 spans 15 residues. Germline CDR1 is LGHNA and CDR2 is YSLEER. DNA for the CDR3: TGCGCCAGCGGGAAATCCCGGGGCAGCACAGATACGCAGTATTTT. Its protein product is CASGKSRGSTDTQYF.